This T cell receptor (beta chain) was identified in a study of CD8 T cells in Susac syndrome. Findings and limits, study-wide: The study recognized that its TCR sequencing and HLA analysis covered a relatively small number of individuals.

Trimming took off 0 bases at V and 3 bases at J, with 13 bases between the two ends. Germline-derived CDR1 and CDR2 are SGDLS and YYNGEE. This CDR3 has 16 residues. Reverse transcription of roughly 0.45 to 1 ug RNA was carried out with random hexamers. MiXCR, applied by TCRdb to the immunoSEQ multiplex PCR reads, yields one record per CDR3 protein. The repertoire holds 200,000 to 250,000 distinct CDR3 sequences, with just under 95% as singletons. As regards this clonotype: The antigen is not known.

CD8+ and CD4+ T cells circulating in blood were sequenced for TCR beta. The specimen sequenced was CD4+ T cells from PBMCs. The sequence was collected from a human donor with multiple sclerosis. The genes are TRBV9 and TRBJ1-5, with a weak D call TRBD1 (5 bases). CDR3 in DNA: TGTGCCAGCAGCGTAGGAGCAGGGCGTAACAATCAGCCCCAGCATTTT. Translating it yields CASSVGAGRNNQPQHF. The variable domain in full, with the rest retrieved from reference TRBV9 and TRBJ1-5, is DSGVTQTPKHLITATGQRVTLRCSPRSGDLSVYWYQQSLDQGLQFLIQYYNGEERAKGNILERFSAQQFPDLHSELNLSSLELGDSALYFCASSVGAGRNNQPQHFGDGTRLSIL.